Shown below are 5 T cell receptor beta chains from a single sample sequenced in a study of tumor-infiltrating lymphocytes in primary liver carcinoma. cDNA specific to TCR beta was made from around 470 ng of total RNA, with a constant-region primer employed for priming. Nested multiplex PCR, run for three rounds with slightly modified ARM-PCR, yielded TCR beta libraries. The first two PCR rounds, around 10 cycles each, used TRBV1-TRBV30 forward primers and a C-beta reverse primer. One entry per CDR3 protein, called by TCRdb with MiXCR from the multiplex PCR reads. The sample holds about 64,000 distinct CDR3 sequences, about three quarters seen once. Bulk tissue was left unsorted, and RNA and DNA were co-extracted from about 20-30 mg of it. Sequencing used liver tumor tissue from sampling region 4. Stated subset: tumor region T4, right-lateral pole. The receptor set was obtained from a man aged 40-50 years with primary liver carcinoma and hepatitis B virus infection.

A note on this clonotype: Sequence at one end of the junction differs from germline and may be a read error. The CDR3 DNA reads as TGCGCCAGTCGCTGGACTAGCGGCAGAGACAATGAGCAGCTCTTC. It specifies CASRWTSGRDNEQLF. The rearrangement uses TRBV5-1 and TRBJ2-1, with 10 bases identical to TRBD2. Germline CDR1 SGHRS, CDR2 YFSETQ. The CDR3 runs to 15 residues.

In regard to this clonotype: The junction shows a germline mismatch at one end, possibly a read error. The chain links TRBV11-2 to TRBJ2-5; a weak D match, TRBD1 (5 bases). The germline V gene has CDR1 SGHAT and CDR2 FQNNGV. This CDR3 comprises 16 residues. The CDR3 DNA reads TGTGCCTGCAGCTTAGGGGCTTTGGAAGGACAAGAGATTCAGTACTTC. This sequence encodes CACSLGALEGQEIQYF.

The CDR3 sequence: CSVDVGVSTDTQYF. In DNA form, the CDR3 reads TGCAGCGTTGATGTGGGAGTAAGCACAGATACGCAGTATTTT. V usage is TRBV29-1 and J usage is TRBJ2-3, with a possible D match to TRBD2 (5 bases). Germline V gene data show CDR1 as SQVTM and CDR2 as ANQGSEA. The CDR3 covers 14 residues. Trimming took 3 bases from V and 0 from J, leaving 10 bases between them.

This clonotype was recorded many times. The CDR3 sequence: CASSYSLGGTGGYGYTF. DNA for the CDR3: TGTGCCAGCAGTTACTCCTTGGGGGGGACAGGGGGATATGGCTACACCTTC. This chain uses TRBV6-5 with TRBJ1-2; 11 bases map to TRBD1. This CDR3 is 17 amino acids long. Looked up from germline, CDR1 is MNHEY and CDR2 is SVGAGI. Germline trimming cut 0 bases from V and 5 bases from J; bases unmatched to any gene: 8.

This clonotype was seen once. At one end the junction does not follow the germline gene, possibly because of a read error. The chain has TRBV6-2 or TRBV6-3 and TRBJ2-3; the D is unclear. The CDR3 is made up of 12 amino acids. The germline V gene encodes CDR1 MNHEY and CDR2 SVGEGT. CDR3 loop: CASMSGADKQYF. The CDR3 nucleotides read TGTGCCAGCATGAGTGGTGCAGATAAGCAGTATTTT.